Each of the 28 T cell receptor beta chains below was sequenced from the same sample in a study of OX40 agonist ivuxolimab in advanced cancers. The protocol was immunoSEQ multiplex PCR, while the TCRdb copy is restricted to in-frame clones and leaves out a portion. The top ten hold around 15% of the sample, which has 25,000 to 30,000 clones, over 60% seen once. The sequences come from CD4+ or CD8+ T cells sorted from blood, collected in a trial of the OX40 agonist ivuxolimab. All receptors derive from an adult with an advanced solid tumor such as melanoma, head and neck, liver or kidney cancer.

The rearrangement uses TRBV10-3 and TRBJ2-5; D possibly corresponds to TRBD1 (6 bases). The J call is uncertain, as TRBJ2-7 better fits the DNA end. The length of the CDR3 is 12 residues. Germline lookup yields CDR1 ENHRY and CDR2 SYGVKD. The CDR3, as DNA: TGTGCCGTCCTACAGGGTGGCTACGAGCAGTACTTC. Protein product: CAVLQGGYEQYF.

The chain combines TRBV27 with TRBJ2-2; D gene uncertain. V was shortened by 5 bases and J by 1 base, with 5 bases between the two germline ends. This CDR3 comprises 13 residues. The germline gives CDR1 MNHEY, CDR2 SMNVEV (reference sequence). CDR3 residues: CASSPQNTGELFF. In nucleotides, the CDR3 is TGTGCCAGCAGTCCCCAGAACACCGGGGAGCTGTTTTTT.

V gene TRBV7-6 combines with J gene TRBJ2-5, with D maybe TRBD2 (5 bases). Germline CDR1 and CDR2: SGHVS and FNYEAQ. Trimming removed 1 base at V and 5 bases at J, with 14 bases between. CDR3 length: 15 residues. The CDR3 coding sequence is TGTGCCAGCAGCTTAGGGAGGTCGGTTACGGAGACCCAGTACTTC. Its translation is CASSLGRSVTETQYF.

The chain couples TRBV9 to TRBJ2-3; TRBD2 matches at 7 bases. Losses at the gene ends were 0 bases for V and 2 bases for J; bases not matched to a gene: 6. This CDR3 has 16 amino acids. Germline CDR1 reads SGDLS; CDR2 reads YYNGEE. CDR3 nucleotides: TGTGCCAGCAGCGTAGAGCTTGGGGGGGACACAGATACGCAGTATTTT. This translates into CASSVELGGDTDTQYF. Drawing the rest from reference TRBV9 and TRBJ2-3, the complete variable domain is DSGVTQTPKHLITATGQRVTLRCSPRSGDLSVYWYQQSLDQGLQFLIQYYNGEERAKGNILERFSAQQFPDLHSELNLSSLELGDSALYFCASSVELGGDTDTQYFGPGTRLTVL.

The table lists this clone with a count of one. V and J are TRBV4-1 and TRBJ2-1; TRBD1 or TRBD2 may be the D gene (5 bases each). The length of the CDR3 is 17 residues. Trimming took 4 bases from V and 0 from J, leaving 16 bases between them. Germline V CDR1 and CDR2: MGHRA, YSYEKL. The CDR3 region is CASSPKVGTHSYNEQFF. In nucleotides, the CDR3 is TGCGCCAGCAGCCCAAAGGTCGGGACGCACTCCTACAATGAGCAGTTCTTC.

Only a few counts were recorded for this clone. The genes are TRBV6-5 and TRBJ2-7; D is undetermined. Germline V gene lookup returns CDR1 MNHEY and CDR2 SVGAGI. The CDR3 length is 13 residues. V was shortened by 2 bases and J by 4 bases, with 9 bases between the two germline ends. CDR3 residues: CASSYHTGYEQYF. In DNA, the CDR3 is TGTGCCAGCAGTTACCATACCGGGTACGAGCAGTACTTC.

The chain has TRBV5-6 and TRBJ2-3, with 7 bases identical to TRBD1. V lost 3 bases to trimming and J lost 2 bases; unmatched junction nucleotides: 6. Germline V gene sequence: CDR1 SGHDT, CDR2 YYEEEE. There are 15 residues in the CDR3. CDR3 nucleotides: TGTGCCAGCAGCTATGGGGGACAGCACACAGATACGCAGTATTTT. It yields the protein CASSYGGQHTDTQYF.

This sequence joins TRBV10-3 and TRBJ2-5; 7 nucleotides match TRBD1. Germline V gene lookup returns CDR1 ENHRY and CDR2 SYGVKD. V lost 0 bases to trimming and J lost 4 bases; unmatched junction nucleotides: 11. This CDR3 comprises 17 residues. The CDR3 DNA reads TGTGCCATCAGTGAGTCAACCACGGACAGGCTAGGAGAGACCCAGTACTTC. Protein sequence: CAISESTTDRLGETQYF.

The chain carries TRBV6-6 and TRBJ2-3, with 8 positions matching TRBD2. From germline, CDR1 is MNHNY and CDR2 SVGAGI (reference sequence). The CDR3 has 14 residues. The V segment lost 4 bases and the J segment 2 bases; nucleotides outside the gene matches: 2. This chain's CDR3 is CASSSAGVTDTQYF. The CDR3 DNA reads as TGTGCCAGCAGTTCAGCGGGGGTCACAGATACGCAGTATTTT.

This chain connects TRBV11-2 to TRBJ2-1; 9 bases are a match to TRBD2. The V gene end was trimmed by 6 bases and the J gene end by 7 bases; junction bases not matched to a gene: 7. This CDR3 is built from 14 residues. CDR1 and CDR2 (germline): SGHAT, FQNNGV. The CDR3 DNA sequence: TGTGCCAGCAGTGAGCGGGGGGTTCGAAATGAGCAGTTCTTC. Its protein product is CASSERGVRNEQFF.

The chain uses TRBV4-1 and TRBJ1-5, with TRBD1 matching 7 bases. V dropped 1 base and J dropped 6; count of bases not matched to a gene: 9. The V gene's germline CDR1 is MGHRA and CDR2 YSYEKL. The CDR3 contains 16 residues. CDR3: CASSQGTGVGSQPQHF. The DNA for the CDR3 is TGCGCCAGCAGCCAAGGAACAGGGGTAGGGAGTCAGCCCCAGCATTTT.

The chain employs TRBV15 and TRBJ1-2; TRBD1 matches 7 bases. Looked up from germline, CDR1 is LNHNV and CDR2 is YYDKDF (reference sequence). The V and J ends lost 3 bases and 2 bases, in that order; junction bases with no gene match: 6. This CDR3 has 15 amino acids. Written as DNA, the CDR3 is TGTGCCACCAGCAGGGACAGGAAAGGCAACTATGGCTACACCTTC. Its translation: CATSRDRKGNYGYTF.

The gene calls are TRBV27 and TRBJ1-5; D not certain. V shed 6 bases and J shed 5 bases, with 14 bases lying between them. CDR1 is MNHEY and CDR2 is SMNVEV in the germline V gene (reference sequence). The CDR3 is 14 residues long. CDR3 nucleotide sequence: TGTGCCAGCAGCCCAATTCCGACCGATCAGCCCCAGCATTTT. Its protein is CASSPIPTDQPQHF.

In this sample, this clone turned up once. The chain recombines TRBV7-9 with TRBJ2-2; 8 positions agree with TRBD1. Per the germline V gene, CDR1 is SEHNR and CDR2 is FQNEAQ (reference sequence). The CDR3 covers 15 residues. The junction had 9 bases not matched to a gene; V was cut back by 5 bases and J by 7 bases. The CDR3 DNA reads TGTGCCAGCAGCCCGGACAGGGAGGCGTTCGGGGAGCTGTTTTTT. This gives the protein CASSPDREAFGELFF.

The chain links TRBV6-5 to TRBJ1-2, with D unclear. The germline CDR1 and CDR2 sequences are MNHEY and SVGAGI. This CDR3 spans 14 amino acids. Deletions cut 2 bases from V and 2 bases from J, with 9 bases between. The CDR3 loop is CASSYLGRNYGYTF. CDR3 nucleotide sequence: TGTGCCAGCAGTTACCTTGGTAGGAACTATGGCTACACCTTC.

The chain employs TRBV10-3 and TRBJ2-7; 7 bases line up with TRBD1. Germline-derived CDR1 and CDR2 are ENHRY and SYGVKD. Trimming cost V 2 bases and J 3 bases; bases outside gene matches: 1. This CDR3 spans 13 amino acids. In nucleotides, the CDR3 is TGTGCCATCAGTGAGAGGGACAGCTACGAGCAGTACTTC. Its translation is CAISERDSYEQYF.

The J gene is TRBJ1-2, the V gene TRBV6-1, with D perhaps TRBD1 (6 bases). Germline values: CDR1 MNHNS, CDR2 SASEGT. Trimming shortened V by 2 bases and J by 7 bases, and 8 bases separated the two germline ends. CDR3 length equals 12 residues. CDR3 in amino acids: CASSELRGGYTF. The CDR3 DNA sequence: TGTGCCAGCAGTGAACTCAGGGGTGGCTACACCTTC.

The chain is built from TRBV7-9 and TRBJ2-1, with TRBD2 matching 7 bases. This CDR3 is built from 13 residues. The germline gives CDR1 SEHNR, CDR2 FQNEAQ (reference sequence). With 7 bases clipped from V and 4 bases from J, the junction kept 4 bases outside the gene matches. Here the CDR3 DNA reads TGTGCCAGCACGGGGGGAGCTTACAATGAGCAGTTCTTC. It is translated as CASTGGAYNEQFF. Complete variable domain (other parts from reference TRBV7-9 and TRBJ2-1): DTGVSQNPRHKITKRGQNVTFRCDPISEHNRLYWYRQTLGQGPEFLTYFQNEAQLEKSRLLSDRFSAERPKGSFSTLEIQRTEQGDSAMYLCASTGGAYNEQFFGPGTRLTVL.

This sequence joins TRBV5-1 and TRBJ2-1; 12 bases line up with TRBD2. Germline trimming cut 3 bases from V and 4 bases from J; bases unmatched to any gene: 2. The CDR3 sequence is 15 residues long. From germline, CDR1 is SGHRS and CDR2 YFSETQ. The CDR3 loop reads CASSWTSGVYNEQFF. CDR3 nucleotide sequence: TGCGCCAGCAGCTGGACTAGCGGGGTATACAATGAGCAGTTCTTC. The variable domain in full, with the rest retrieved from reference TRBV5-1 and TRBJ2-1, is KAGVTQTPRYLIKTRGQQVTLSCSPISGHRSVSWYQQTPGQGLQFLFEYFSETQRNKGNFPGRFSGRQFSNSRSEMNVSTLELGDSALYLCASSWTSGVYNEQFFGPGTRLTVL.

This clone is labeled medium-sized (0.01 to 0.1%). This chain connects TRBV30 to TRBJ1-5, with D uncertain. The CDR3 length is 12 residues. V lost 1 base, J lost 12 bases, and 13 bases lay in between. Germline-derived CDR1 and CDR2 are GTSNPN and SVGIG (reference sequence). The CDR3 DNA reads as TGTGCCTGGAGTGAGGGAGCCGGCTTCCAGCATTTT. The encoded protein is CAWSEGAGFQHF.

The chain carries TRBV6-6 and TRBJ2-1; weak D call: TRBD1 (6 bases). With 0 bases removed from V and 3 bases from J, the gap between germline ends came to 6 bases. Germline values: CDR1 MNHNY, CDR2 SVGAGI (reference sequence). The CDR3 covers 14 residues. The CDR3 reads CASSYSRGYNEQFF. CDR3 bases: TGTGCCAGCAGTTACTCCAGGGGCTACAATGAGCAGTTCTTC.

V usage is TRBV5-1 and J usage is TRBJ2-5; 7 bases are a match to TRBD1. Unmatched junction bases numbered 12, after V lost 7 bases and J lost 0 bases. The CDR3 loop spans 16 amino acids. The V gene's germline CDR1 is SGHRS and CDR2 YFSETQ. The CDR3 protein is CASSTKGASYQETQYF. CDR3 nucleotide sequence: TGCGCCAGCTCCACTAAGGGGGCTTCGTACCAAGAGACCCAGTACTTC.

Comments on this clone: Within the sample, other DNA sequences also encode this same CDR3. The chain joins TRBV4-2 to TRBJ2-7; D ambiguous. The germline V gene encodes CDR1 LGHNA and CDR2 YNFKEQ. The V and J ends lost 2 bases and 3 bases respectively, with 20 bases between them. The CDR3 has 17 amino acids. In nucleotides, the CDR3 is TGTGCCAGCAGCCAAACACTCTCTCCTGTCCTAAACTACGAGCAGTACTTC. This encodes CASSQTLSPVLNYEQYF.

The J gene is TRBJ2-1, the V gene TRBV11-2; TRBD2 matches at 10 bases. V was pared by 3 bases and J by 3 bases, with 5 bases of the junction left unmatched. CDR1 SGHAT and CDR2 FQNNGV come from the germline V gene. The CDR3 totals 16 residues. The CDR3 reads CASSFLSGGNYNEQFF. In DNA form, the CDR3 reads TGTGCCAGCAGCTTCCTTAGCGGGGGGAACTACAATGAGCAGTTCTTC.

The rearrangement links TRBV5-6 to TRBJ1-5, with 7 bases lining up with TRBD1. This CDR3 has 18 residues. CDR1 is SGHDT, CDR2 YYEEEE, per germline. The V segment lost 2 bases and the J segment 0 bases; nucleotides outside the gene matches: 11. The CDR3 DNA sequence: TGTGCCAGCAGCTTTTGGGCAGGGGGAGGCCATAGCAATCAGCCCCAGCATTTT. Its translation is CASSFWAGGGHSNQPQHF. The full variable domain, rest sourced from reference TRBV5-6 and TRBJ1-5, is DAGVTQSPTHLIKTRGQQVTLRCSPKSGHDTVSWYQQALGQGPQFIFQYYEEEERQRGNFPDRFSGHQFPNYSSELNVNALLLGDSALYLCASSFWAGGGHSNQPQHFGDGTRLSIL.

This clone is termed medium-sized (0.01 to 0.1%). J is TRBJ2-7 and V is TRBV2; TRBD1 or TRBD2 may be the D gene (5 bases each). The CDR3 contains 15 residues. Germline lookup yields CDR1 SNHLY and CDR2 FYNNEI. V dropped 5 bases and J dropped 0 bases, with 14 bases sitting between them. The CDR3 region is CASSWLGDDSYEQYF. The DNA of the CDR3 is TGTGCCAGCAGTTGGTTGGGGGACGACTCCTACGAGCAGTACTTC.

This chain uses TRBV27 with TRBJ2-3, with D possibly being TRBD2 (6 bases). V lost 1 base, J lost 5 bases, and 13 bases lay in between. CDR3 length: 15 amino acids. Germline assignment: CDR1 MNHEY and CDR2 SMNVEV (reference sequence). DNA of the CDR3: TGTGCCAGCAGTTTATTGGCGGGGTTGGGAGATACGCAGTATTTT. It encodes CASSLLAGLGDTQYF.

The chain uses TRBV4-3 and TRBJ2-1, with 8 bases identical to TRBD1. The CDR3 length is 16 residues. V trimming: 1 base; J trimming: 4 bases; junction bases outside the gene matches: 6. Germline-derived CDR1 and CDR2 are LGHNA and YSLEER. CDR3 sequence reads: CASSQAGQGGYNEQFF. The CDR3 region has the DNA TGCGCCAGCAGCCAAGCCGGACAGGGAGGATACAATGAGCAGTTCTTC.